Listed here are 26 T cell receptor beta chains from one sample, sequenced in a study of T cell responses to AZD1222 COVID-19 vaccine. Assay used: immunoSEQ multiplex PCR; TCRdb lists only in-frame clones, some missing. The sample has around 190,000 clones; approximately 93% are singletons. The sequences come from peripheral blood, collected 28 days after the second AZD1222 dose. These receptors originate from an adult who received the AZD1222 COVID-19 vaccine.

The V call is TRBV7-9, the J call TRBJ2-7, with 8 bases fitting TRBD1. V lost 5 bases and J lost 5; bases outside the gene matches: 5. Germline CDR1 SEHNR, CDR2 FQNEAQ (reference sequence). This CDR3 is 13 amino acids long. Written as DNA, the CDR3 is TGTGCCAGCAGCCGTCCAGGGGGCGACGAGCAGTACTTC. Translation gives CASSRPGGDEQYF. Together with reference TRBV7-9 and TRBJ2-7, the CDR3 gives the full variable domain: DTGVSQNPRHKITKRGQNVTFRCDPISEHNRLYWYRQTLGQGPEFLTYFQNEAQLEKSRLLSDRFSAERPKGSFSTLEIQRTEQGDSAMYLCASSRPGGDEQYFGPGTRLTVT.

The chain is built from TRBV3-1 (or the pseudogene TRBV3-2) and TRBJ2-5, with TRBD2 matching 8 bases. The CDR3 spans 19 residues. Germline trimming cut 0 bases from V and 5 bases from J; bases unmatched to any gene: 17. Germline lookup yields CDR1 LGHDT and CDR2 YNNKEL (reference sequence). The CDR3 is CASSQDPLTSAIPLETQYF. Here the CDR3 DNA reads TGTGCCAGCAGCCAAGATCCCTTGACTAGCGCCATTCCGCTGGAGACCCAGTACTTC.

This clone has only a few counts. The rearrangement links TRBV30 to TRBJ1-2, with D perhaps TRBD1 (5 bases). The germline gives CDR1 GTSNPN, CDR2 SVGIG (reference sequence). The CDR3 has 14 amino acids. The V end lost 0 bases, the J end lost 8 bases, and 16 bases lay between the germline ends. The DNA for the CDR3 is TGTGCCTGGAGTGTAGGGCAGGGTGCACAGGGCTACACCTTC. Translation: CAWSVGQGAQGYTF.

This rearrangement joins TRBV7-9 to TRBJ1-1, with D possibly matching TRBD1 (5 bases). The CDR3 runs 13 residues. V was shortened by 8 bases and J by 0 bases, with 10 bases between the two germline ends. Germline loops: CDR1 SEHNR, CDR2 FQNEAQ (reference sequence). CDR3 DNA: TGTGCCAGCTCTGGGACGGTGAACACTGAAGCTTTCTTT. Amino acid sequence: CASSGTVNTEAFF.

In regard to this clone: Because the CDR3 is missing its conserved closing phenylalanine or tryptophan, this is likely a read error. No DNA is shown, since the ends of the CDR3 on it are uncertain; the CDR3 is the one TCRdb lists. This chain uses TRBV19 with TRBJ2-2. The CDR3 adds up to 11 amino acids, both ends counted. Germline loops: CDR1 LNHDA, CDR2 SQIVND (reference sequence). CDR3 protein: CATKPGGPLVV.

In its sample, this clone was seen once. The chain uses TRBV27 and TRBJ2-7; D is ambiguous. CDR1 and CDR2 (germline): MNHEY, SMNVEV (reference sequence). Trimming removed 5 bases at V and 0 bases at J, with 11 bases between. The CDR3 runs 14 residues. In nucleotides, the CDR3 is TGTGCCAGCAGTCCATGGACGGGCTCCTACGAGCAGTACTTC. It yields the protein CASSPWTGSYEQYF.

The genes are TRBV6-6 and TRBJ2-7; TRBD1 is a possible D gene (5 bases). Looked up from germline, CDR1 is MNHNY and CDR2 is SVGAGI (reference sequence). The CDR3 runs to 14 residues. V lost 7 bases, J lost 7 bases, and 20 bases lay in between. DNA for the CDR3: TGTGCCAGCACGTCAAGGAACTTCCAGGGAGAGCAGTACTTC. This sequence encodes CASTSRNFQGEQYF.

For this clone: The same CDR3 also results from other DNA sequences found in this sample. The J gene is TRBJ1-1, the V gene TRBV18; D remains ambiguous. Germline CDR1 is KGHSH and CDR2 is LQKENI. This CDR3 contains 13 residues. V was clipped by 1 base and J by 4 bases, with 7 bases between them. The CDR3 here is CASSPQGGTEAFF. The CDR3 DNA reads TGTGCCAGCTCACCACAGGGAGGCACTGAAGCTTTCTTT.

J is TRBJ2-6 and V is TRBV5-7; D assignment may be TRBD1 or TRBD2 (6 bases each). TRBV5-7 is assigned to the ORF class and has an uncertain function. The CDR3 sequence is 16 residues long. V was pared by 2 bases and J by 4 bases, with 13 bases between. As DNA, the CDR3 is TGTGCCAGCAGCTTTGGACGGGGGCGCGGGGCCAACGTCCTGACTTTC. It translates to CASSFGRGRGANVLTF.

The chain recombines TRBV10-3 with TRBJ2-1; D is perhaps TRBD2 (7 bases). The CDR3 extends over 17 amino acids. Per the germline V gene, CDR1 is ENHRY and CDR2 is SYGVKD. V dropped 5 bases and J dropped 0 bases, with 17 bases sitting between them. The CDR3 is CAISISGGSGSYNEQFF. CDR3 DNA: TGTGCCATCAGTATTTCGGGGGGCTCTGGCTCCTACAATGAGCAGTTCTTC.

CDR3 protein: CASSRGQGKRGTEAFF. CDR3 in DNA: TGTGCCAGCAGCCGGGGACAGGGGAAACGCGGCACTGAAGCTTTCTTT. The chain employs TRBV11-2 and TRBJ1-1; the match to TRBD1 covers 10 bases. The trim removed 5 bases at V and 4 bases at J, leaving 10 bases unmatched. CDR1 SGHAT and CDR2 FQNNGV come from the germline V gene. There are 16 residues in the CDR3.

The chain is built from TRBV14 and TRBJ1-6; D remains unclear. Germline V gene lookup returns CDR1 SGHDN and CDR2 FVKESK. Trimming pared 1 base from V and 5 bases from J, leaving 6 bases between. The CDR3 is 14 residues long. CDR3 amino acids: CASSQGWDNSPLHF. The CDR3 DNA reads as TGTGCCAGCAGCCAAGGTTGGGATAATTCACCCCTCCACTTT.

The chain joins TRBV6-2 or TRBV6-3 to TRBJ1-6; TRBD1 agrees at 7 bases. CDR1 is MNHEY, CDR2 SVGEGT, per germline. This CDR3 contains 15 residues. V lost 2 bases and J lost 7; bases outside the gene matches: 5. The CDR3 DNA reads TGTGCCAGCAGTTACGGAAGGGGGCGGAATTCACCCCTCCACTTT. Its translation: CASSYGRGRNSPLHF.

In this sample, this clone turned up once. The V and J genes are TRBV7-9 and TRBJ1-3; D remains ambiguous. The CDR3 contains 15 residues. In germline, CDR1 is SEHNR, CDR2 FQNEAQ (reference sequence). The V gene lost 8 bases and the J gene lost 0 bases, with 14 bases spanning the gap. CDR3 sequence: CASAVDRASGNTIYF. The CDR3 nucleotides are TGTGCCAGCGCAGTAGACCGAGCCTCTGGAAACACCATATATTTT. Full variable domain (outside the CDR3, taken from reference TRBV7-9 and TRBJ1-3): DTGVSQNPRHKITKRGQNVTFRCDPISEHNRLYWYRQTLGQGPEFLTYFQNEAQLEKSRLLSDRFSAERPKGSFSTLEIQRTEQGDSAMYLCASAVDRASGNTIYFGEGSWLTVV.

The chain couples TRBV1 to TRBJ2-3; the DNA was not compared with TRBD2, the D call given in the table. TRBV1 is shown as a pseudogene. The CDR3 consists of 16 residues. The CDR3 DNA reads as TGCACCAGCAGCACGGTAGCGGGAGGCCGCACAGATACGCAGTATTTT. It translates to CTSSTVAGGRTDTQYF.

This clone has a single count. This chain connects TRBV9 to TRBJ1-2; D may be TRBD1 (5 bases). Per the germline V gene, CDR1 is SGDLS and CDR2 is YYNGEE. The length of the CDR3 is 14 residues. Trimming took 4 bases from V and 5 from J, leaving 15 bases between them. The CDR3 reads CASSPAQRGYGYTF. CDR3 bases: TGTGCCAGCAGCCCAGCCCAAAGGGGTTATGGCTACACCTTC.

CDR3 residues: CASSRDSSSYEQYF. CDR3 bases: TGTGCCAGCTCCCGGGACTCTAGCTCCTACGAGCAGTACTTC. The chain combines TRBV18 with TRBJ2-7, with D possibly matching TRBD2 (6 bases). Germline lookup yields CDR1 KGHSH and CDR2 LQKENI. The CDR3 runs 14 residues. The ends were cut back, 6 bases at V and 0 bases at J, with 12 bases in the middle.

The V and J genes are TRBV11-3 and TRBJ2-2, with D uncertain. The V gene's germline CDR1 is SGHNT and CDR2 YENEEA. V was pared by 0 bases and J by 6 bases, with 11 bases between. The CDR3 has 15 residues. CDR3 amino acids: CASSLEWAKAGELFF. DNA for the CDR3: TGTGCCAGCAGCTTAGAGTGGGCGAAAGCCGGGGAGCTGTTTTTT.

This sequence joins TRBV5-6 and TRBJ2-3, with D hard to call. This CDR3 comprises 12 residues. The germline gives CDR1 SGHDT, CDR2 YYEEEE. V lost 2 bases and J lost 0, with 1 base in between. The CDR3 DNA reads TGTGCCAGCAGCTTCAGCACAGATACGCAGTATTTT. This translates into CASSFSTDTQYF.

The rearrangement links TRBV5-5 to TRBJ2-4; D might be TRBD1 or TRBD2, each matching 6 bases. V was clipped by 4 bases and J by 8 bases, with 22 bases between them. The CDR3 spans 16 residues. Germline loops: CDR1 SGHKS, CDR2 YYEKEE (reference sequence). CDR3 DNA sequence: TGTGCCAGCAGCGCAAACGTGAGGGGGGCTGGGGACATTCAGTACTTC. Translation: CASSANVRGAGDIQYF.

This sequence joins TRBV27 and TRBJ2-3; TRBD2 aligns across 9 bases. The trim removed 3 bases at V and 4 bases at J, leaving 8 bases unmatched. The CDR3 is 16 amino acids. CDR1 and CDR2 (germline): MNHEY, SMNVEV (reference sequence). This chain's CDR3 is CASSFWGGGASDTQYF. Written as DNA, the CDR3 is TGTGCCAGCAGTTTTTGGGGCGGGGGGGCATCAGATACGCAGTATTTT.

The chain links TRBV18 to TRBJ2-7, with D hard to call. CDR3 size: 13 residues. Trimming left V 6 bases short and J 2 bases short, with 11 bases between. Per the germline V gene, CDR1 is KGHSH and CDR2 is LQKENI. In nucleotides, the CDR3 is TGTGCCAGCTCGTCACTCGCACCCTACGAGCAGTACTTC. Amino acids: CASSSLAPYEQYF. The variable domain in full, completed from reference TRBV18 and TRBJ2-7, reads NAGVMQNPRHLVRRRGQEARLRCSPMKGHSHVYWYRQLPEEGLKFMVYLQKENIIDESGMPKERFSAEFPKEGPSILRIQQVVRGDSAAYFCASSSLAPYEQYFGPGTRLTVT.

V is TRBV12-5 and J is TRBJ1-5; TRBD1 matches at 9 bases. Germline assignment: CDR1 LGHNT and CDR2 FRNRAP. V lost 7 bases and J lost 3; bases outside the gene matches: 22. The CDR3 runs 20 residues. In DNA, the CDR3 is TGTGCTAGTGCCCTCTCCGAACCAGGGACAGGGACTTTTTACAATCAGCCCCAGCATTTT. The encoded protein is CASALSEPGTGTFYNQPQHF.

The count of this clone is one. This chain connects TRBV2 to TRBJ2-2; D ambiguous. Trimming stripped 5 bases from V and 5 bases from J, with 12 bases between. Germline V gene lookup returns CDR1 SNHLY and CDR2 FYNNEI. The CDR3 loop spans 14 amino acids. CDR3 bases: TGTGCCAGCAGTCAGCTAGTACGGACCGGGGAGCTGTTTTTT. Protein sequence: CASSQLVRTGELFF.

The gene calls are TRBV18 and TRBJ1-2; D may be TRBD1 (5 bases). This CDR3 contains 13 residues. The V gene lost 3 bases and the J gene lost 4 bases, with 9 bases spanning the gap. Germline V gene data show CDR1 as KGHSH and CDR2 as LQKENI. The CDR3 nucleotides are TGTGCCAGCTCACCTGGCAGGGTCTATGGCTACACCTTC. Protein: CASSPGRVYGYTF. Full variable domain (missing parts from reference TRBV18 and TRBJ1-2): NAGVMQNPRHLVRRRGQEARLRCSPMKGHSHVYWYRQLPEEGLKFMVYLQKENIIDESGMPKERFSAEFPKEGPSILRIQQVVRGDSAAYFCASSPGRVYGYTFGSGTRLTVV.

The V gene is TRBV5-4, the J gene TRBJ1-2, with 8 positions matching TRBD1. With 0 bases clipped from V and 3 bases from J, the junction kept 4 bases outside the gene matches. The CDR3 length is 15 residues. The V gene's germline CDR1 is SGHNT and CDR2 YYREEE (reference sequence). The CDR3 DNA reads as TGTGCCAGCAGCTTGGGAGGACAGGGAGACTATGGCTACACCTTC. Protein: CASSLGGQGDYGYTF.